The rows below give T cell receptor beta chains drawn from one sample of a study of blood T cells in healthy people across ages. TCRdb analysed the 5' RACE reads with MiXCR anew, one entry per CDR3 protein. The sample lists 850,000 to 1,100,000 distinct CDR3 sequences, roughly two fifths seen once, with around 13% in the top ten. The source material was blood. Receptors were obtained from a man between 18 and 35 years old in good health. The CDR3 runs from the conserved cysteine through the conserved F or W.

TRBJ1-2 | TRBV6-1 | CASSEQAYYGYTF
TRBJ1-2 | TRBV18 | CASSPPGTGVYGYTF
TRBJ2-1 | TRBV3-1 | CASSQGLAPEVWQFF
TRBJ1-2 | TRBV4-3 | CASSPYDRGLDGHTF
TRBJ2-5 | TRBV5-1 | CASGSWTAQGEQYF
TRBJ1-2 | TRBV28 | CASKEQGNRNGYTF
TRBJ2-5 | TRBV20-1 | CSGRLAETQYF
TRBJ1-2 | TRBV3-1 | CASSQEQDPKGYTF
TRBJ2-1 | TRBV6-2/TRBV6-3 | CASSYLGPSYNEQFF
TRBJ2-1 | TRBV28 | CASSSSGSSNEQFF
TRBJ2-2 | TRBV3-1 | CASSRTRGGNTGELFF
TRBJ2-7 | TRBV5-1 | CASTPDRDYYEQYF
TRBJ2-1 | TRBV27 | CASSTQGDYNEQFF
. | TRBV12-3/TRBV12-4 | CASTSTAGSYEQYF
TRBJ1-6 | TRBV4-2 | CASSQNYNSPLHF
. | TRBV20-1 | CSAVITGGRETQYF
TRBJ1-1 | TRBV5-6 | CASSLDWGIGTEAFF
TRBJ1-1 | TRBV12-3/TRBV12-4 | CASSFPGAGAFF
TRBJ1-1 | TRBV29-1 | CSVARQGPNTEAFF
TRBJ2-4 | TRBV3-1 | CASSLGQYKNIQYF
TRBJ2-3 | TRBV4-2 | CASSQDSHTQYF
TRBJ1-4 | TRBV7-9 | CASSLQSTSTNEKLFF